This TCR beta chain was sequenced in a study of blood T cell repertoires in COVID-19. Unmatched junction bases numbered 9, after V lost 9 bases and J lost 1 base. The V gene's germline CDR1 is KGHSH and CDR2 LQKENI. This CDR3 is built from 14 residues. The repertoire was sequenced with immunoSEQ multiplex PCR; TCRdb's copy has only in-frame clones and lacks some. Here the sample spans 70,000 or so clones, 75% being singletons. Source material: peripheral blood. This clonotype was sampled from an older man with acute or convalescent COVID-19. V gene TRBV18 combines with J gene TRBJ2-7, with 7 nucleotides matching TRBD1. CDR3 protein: CASKPGQTSYEQYF. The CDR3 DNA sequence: TGTGCCAGTAAACCGGGACAGACTTCCTACGAGCAGTACTTC.